This passage covers 25 T cell receptor beta chains from one sample sequenced in a study of CD8+CD57+ T cells in acquired aplastic anemia. The study profiled TCR beta VDJ and CDR3 using genomic DNA as template. TCRdb processed the reads anew with MiXCR; each CDR3 protein has one entry. The data show 150,000 to 200,000 distinct CDR3 sequences, about 60% seen once. Sequenced material: sorted CD4+, CD8+, or CD8+CD57+ T cells (not recorded which) from PBMCs. Receptors originate from a human donor in good health.

CDR3 DNA sequence: TGTGCCAGTAGTATGGGCGGGGGGGGGCTCCAAGAGACCCAGTACTTC. Translated: CASSMGGGGLQETQYF. V and J are TRBV19 and TRBJ2-5, with TRBD2 matching over 9 bases. Looked up from germline, CDR1 is LNHDA and CDR2 is SQIVND (reference sequence). This CDR3 is 16 amino acids long. Trimming took 3 bases from V and 1 from J; bases not matched to a gene: 6.

This sequence joins TRBV19 and TRBJ1-5; 7 bases align to TRBD1. V lost 4 bases to trimming and J lost 11 bases; unmatched junction nucleotides: 8. The CDR3 runs 13 residues. Germline V gives CDR1 LNHDA, CDR2 SQIVND (reference sequence). This CDR3 is CASSTGTGQTQHF. The CDR3 DNA is TGTGCCAGTAGTACCGGAACGGGACAGACCCAGCATTTT.

V gene TRBV15 combines with J gene TRBJ2-7; the match to TRBD1 covers 9 bases. CDR1 LNHNV and CDR2 YYDKDF come from the germline V gene (reference sequence). CDR3 size: 17 residues. The J segment lost 3 bases and the V segment lost 0 bases, leaving 9 bases of the junction unmatched. The CDR3 is CATSRDPRQGGRYEQYF. The DNA for the CDR3 is TGTGCCACCAGCAGAGATCCCAGACAGGGGGGACGCTACGAGCAGTACTTC.

This clonotype was observed at least ten times. The rearrangement links TRBV2 to TRBJ1-4, with TRBD1 identical over 7 bases. V trimming: 5 bases; J trimming: 8 bases; junction bases outside the gene matches: 8. Germline V gene sequence: CDR1 SNHLY, CDR2 FYNNEI. The CDR3 is 14 amino acids. CDR3 nucleotides: TGTGCCAGCAGTTCCCGAACAGGGGAGGAAAAACTGTTTTTT. This sequence encodes CASSSRTGEEKLFF.

For this clonotype: Germline is not matched at one junction end, which may reflect a read error. This CDR3 is CASSTGGPETQCF. The CDR3 bases are TGTGCCAGCAGCACAGGGGGCCCAGAGACCCAGTGCTTC. The chain recombines TRBV2 with TRBJ2-5; 9 nucleotides align to TRBD1. The germline gives CDR1 SNHLY, CDR2 FYNNEI. This CDR3 contains 13 residues.

The sample holds one count of this clonotype. This rearrangement joins TRBV20-1 to TRBJ1-5; possibly TRBD1 for D (5 bases). Trimming cost V 6 bases and J 7 bases, with 13 bases left between them. The CDR3 loop spans 12 amino acids. Per germline, CDR1 DFQATT and CDR2 SNEGSKA (reference sequence). CDR3: CSARSGVQPQHF. The DNA for the CDR3 is TGCAGTGCCAGGTCGGGGGTACAGCCCCAGCATTTT.

This sequence joins TRBV19 and TRBJ2-7; either TRBD1 or TRBD2 may fit D (5 bases each). Germline CDR1 reads LNHDA; CDR2 reads SQIVND (reference sequence). Between the trimmed V and J ends, which lost 5 bases and 2 bases, there was a span of 7 bases. The CDR3 spans 12 residues. Here the CDR3 reads CASSQGPYEQYF. For the CDR3, the DNA is TGTGCCAGTAGTCAGGGACCCTACGAGCAGTACTTC.

Note on this clonotype: It is unclear where the CDR3 begins or ends on the DNA, so no DNA is shown, and the CDR3 is as TCRdb lists it. CDR3 sequence reads: CACSAREDRGPGSYNEQFF. The V gene is TRBV6-4, the J gene TRBJ2-1; the table's TRBD1 call for D was not verified on the DNA. Per the germline V gene, CDR1 is MRHNA and CDR2 is SNTAGT. A total of 19 residues make up the CDR3, ends included.

The chain links TRBV9 to TRBJ1-1; no clear D gene. The length of the CDR3 is 12 residues. Germline V gives CDR1 SGDLS, CDR2 YYNGEE. Trimming removed 3 bases at V and 2 bases at J, with 5 bases between. CDR3 DNA: TGTGCCAGCAGCGGGGAAAACACTGAAGCTTTCTTT. Translation gives CASSGENTEAFF.

This clonotype was seen ten or more times. The chain uses TRBV9 and TRBJ2-5; TRBD2 matches at 10 bases. The CDR3 is 16 residues long. Per the germline V gene, CDR1 is SGDLS and CDR2 is YYNGEE. The ends lost 0 bases at V and 5 bases at J; junction bases unmatched: 7. As DNA, the CDR3 is TGTGCCAGCAGCGTAGGCCTAGCGGGAGAATGGGAGACCCAGTACTTC. As protein: CASSVGLAGEWETQYF.

Comments on this clonotype: A single base separates this from a much larger clone, so it may be a read error. The V call is TRBV4-1, the J call TRBJ2-7; 7 nucleotides line up with TRBD2. V lost 0 bases to trimming and J lost 4 bases; unmatched junction nucleotides: 9. Germline V gene sequence: CDR1 MGHRA, CDR2 YSYEKL. This CDR3 has 16 amino acids. The CDR3 DNA reads as TGCGCCAGCAGCCAAGAATGCAGGGAGGGAATTTACGAGCAGTACTTC. Its translation is CASSQECREGIYEQYF.

Concerning this clonotype itself: Because it lacks the conserved phenylalanine or tryptophan at the end, this CDR3 is likely a read error. V is TRBV7-9 and J is TRBJ2-2, with a tentative D call TRBD1 (7 bases). CDR3 length: 17 residues. Trimming pared 4 bases from V and 5 bases from J, leaving 20 bases between. Germline V gene data show CDR1 as SEHNR and CDR2 as FQNEAQ (reference sequence). The CDR3 DNA is TGTGCCAGCAGCTCTATGTTTGAGACAGGGACTACCGGGGAGCTGTTTTTG. Translating it yields CASSSMFETGTTGELFL.

The chain is built from TRBV24-1 and TRBJ2-7; D is possibly TRBD2 (6 bases). V shed 4 bases and J shed 4 bases, with 13 bases lying between them. The CDR3 spans 14 residues. Germline V gene lookup returns CDR1 KGHDR and CDR2 SFDVKD. The CDR3 reads CATSEGGAPYEQYF. DNA of the CDR3: TGTGCCACCAGTGAAGGAGGGGCCCCTTACGAGCAGTACTTC.

The V call is TRBV14, the J call TRBJ2-1, with D possibly being TRBD1 (6 bases). Germline-derived CDR1 and CDR2 are SGHDN and FVKESK. This CDR3 region has 14 residues. Trimming pared 4 bases from V and 8 bases from J, leaving 15 bases between. The CDR3 loop is CASSPQNQGHEQFF. The CDR3 bases are TGTGCCAGCAGCCCTCAGAACCAGGGGCATGAGCAGTTCTTC. The whole variable domain, remainder taken from reference TRBV14 and TRBJ2-1, is EAGVTQFPSHSVIEKGQTVTLRCDPISGHDNLYWYRRVMGKEIKFLLHFVKESKQDESGMPNNRFLAERTGGTYSTLKVQPAELEDSGVYFCASSPQNQGHEQFFGPGTRLTVL.

The genes are TRBV3-1 and TRBJ1-5; the D is unclear. CDR3 length: 10 residues. CDR1 is LGHDT, CDR2 YNNKEL, per germline (reference sequence). V lost 1 base and J lost 10, with 2 bases in between. The chain's CDR3 is CASSQVPQHF. The CDR3 DNA sequence: TGTGCCAGCAGCCAAGTTCCCCAGCATTTT.

This chain joins TRBV29-1 and TRBJ2-7; D is unresolved. Trimming took 8 bases from V and 1 from J, leaving 18 bases between them. CDR1 and CDR2 (germline): SQVTM, ANQGSEA. The CDR3 length is 14 residues. CDR3 residues: CSPECYPDSYEQYF. The CDR3 coding sequence is TGCAGCCCCGAATGTTACCCGGATTCCTACGAGCAGTACTTC.

This clonotype was observed a few times. The chain recombines TRBV20-1 with TRBJ2-7; D may correspond to TRBD1 or TRBD2 (5 bases each). Per the germline V gene, CDR1 is DFQATT and CDR2 is SNEGSKA (reference sequence). This CDR3 is 13 amino acids long. The ends were cut back, 6 bases at V and 3 bases at J, with 15 bases in the middle. CDR3 protein: CSADPGPGYEQYF. CDR3 DNA: TGCAGTGCCGATCCGGGACCAGGCTACGAGCAGTACTTC.

Notes on this clonotype: Lacking the conserved final phenylalanine or tryptophan, this CDR3 likely reflects a read error. The chain carries TRBV7-9 and TRBJ2-7; D is possibly TRBD2 (6 bases). Deletions cut 7 bases from V and 9 bases from J, with 19 bases between. The CDR3 sequence is 13 residues long. Germline V CDR1 and CDR2: SEHNR, FQNEAQ (reference sequence). Written as DNA, the CDR3 is TGTGCCAGCAACTATCAGGAGGGCGGCGGGCAGTACCTC. Amino acid sequence: CASNYQEGGGQYL.

This clonotype has just a few counts. CDR3: CASSWDGSSYEQYF. CDR3 sequence (DNA): TGTGCCAGCAGCTGGGACGGGAGCTCCTACGAGCAGTACTTC. The chain recombines TRBV7-9 with TRBJ2-7; TRBD2 is a possible D gene (6 bases). Trimming removed 4 bases at V and 0 bases at J, with 10 bases between. The length of the CDR3 is 14 residues. Germline V gene data show CDR1 as SEHNR and CDR2 as FQNEAQ (reference sequence).

About this clonotype itself: One end of the junction does not line up with germline, which may come from a read error. The chain links TRBV7-7 to TRBJ2-5; no clear D. Germline assignment: CDR1 SSHAT and CDR2 FNYEAQ (reference sequence). The CDR3 runs to 13 residues. CDR3 nucleotide sequence: TGTGCTAGCAGCCCCAACAGACAAGAGACCCAGTACTTC. Its translation: CASSPNRQETQYF.

This clonotype was counted a single time. This sequence joins TRBV20-1 and TRBJ1-2; 7 bases agree with TRBD1. Germline-derived CDR1 and CDR2 are DFQATT and SNEGSKA (reference sequence). This CDR3 is 14 amino acids long. V was pared by 6 bases and J by 4 bases, with 11 bases of the junction left unmatched. The CDR3 bases are TGCAGTGCGGGACAGCCCCGGGCCTCCTATGGCTACACCTTC. Translated: CSAGQPRASYGYTF.

This clonotype occurred a few times. The V and J genes are TRBV20-1 and TRBJ1-6; D gene unclear. CDR3 size: 12 residues. V was trimmed by 8 bases and J by 10 bases, leaving 15 bases between them. CDR1 is DFQATT and CDR2 is SNEGSKA in the germline V gene (reference sequence). CDR3 DNA: TGCAGTCTCCGGGAGTCGGGATCACCCCTCCACTTT. Translated, it gives CSLRESGSPLHF.

V gene TRBV5-6 combines with J gene TRBJ2-7, with 7 bases fitting TRBD1. CDR1 and CDR2 (germline): SGHDT, YYEEEE. The CDR3 has 11 amino acids. V gave up 4 bases and J gave up 7 bases; unmatched junction bases: 2. This CDR3 is CASSVDREQYF. The CDR3 DNA follows: TGTGCCAGCAGCGTGGACAGGGAGCAGTACTTC.

This chain connects TRBV7-7 to TRBJ1-2, with 7 bases aligning to TRBD1. This CDR3 region has 15 residues. With V trimmed by 3 bases and J by 7 bases, 11 bases remained unmatched. CDR1 and CDR2 from the germline V gene are SSHAT and FNYEAQ (reference sequence). The CDR3 coding sequence is TGTGCCAGCAGCTTCGCCAGGGGGGGGGCAGCTGGCTACACCTTC. This codes for CASSFARGGAAGYTF.

The genes are TRBV2 and TRBJ2-7; 8 bases fit TRBD1. The trim removed 4 bases at V and 3 bases at J, leaving 11 bases unmatched. This CDR3 is 16 amino acids long. Germline-derived CDR1 and CDR2 are SNHLY and FYNNEI. CDR3 amino acids: CASSGPSTGAVYEQYF. CDR3 in DNA: TGTGCCAGCAGTGGACCTTCGACAGGGGCCGTCTACGAGCAGTACTTC.